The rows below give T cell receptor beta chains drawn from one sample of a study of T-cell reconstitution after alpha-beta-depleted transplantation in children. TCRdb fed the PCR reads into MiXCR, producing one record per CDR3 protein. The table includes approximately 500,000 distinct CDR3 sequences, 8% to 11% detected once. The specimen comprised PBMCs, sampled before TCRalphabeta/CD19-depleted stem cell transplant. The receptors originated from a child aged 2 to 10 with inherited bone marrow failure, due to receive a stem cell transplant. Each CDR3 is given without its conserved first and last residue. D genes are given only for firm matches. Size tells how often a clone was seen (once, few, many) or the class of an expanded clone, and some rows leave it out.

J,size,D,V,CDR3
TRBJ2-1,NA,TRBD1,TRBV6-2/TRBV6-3,ASSGRGPDEQF
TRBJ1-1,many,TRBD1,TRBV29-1,SVEDRMGQGASTEAF
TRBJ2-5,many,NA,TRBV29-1,SVETATGETQY
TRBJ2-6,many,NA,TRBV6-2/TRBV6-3,ASVRMSSGANVLT
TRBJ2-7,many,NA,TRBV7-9,ASSFGGIFEQY
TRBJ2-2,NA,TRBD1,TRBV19,ASNSPKGQDTGELF
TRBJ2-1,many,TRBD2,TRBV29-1,SVETLAGGRDEQF
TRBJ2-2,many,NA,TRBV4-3,ASSPGPRGTGELF
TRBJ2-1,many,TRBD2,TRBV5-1,ASSLPGGPYNEQF
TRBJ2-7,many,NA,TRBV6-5,ASSYYEQY
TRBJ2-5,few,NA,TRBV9,ASSVGWRSDQGTQY
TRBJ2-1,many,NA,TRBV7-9,ASSDLGGIPAYNEQF
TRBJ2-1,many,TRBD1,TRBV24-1,ATSDPVTGVSEQF
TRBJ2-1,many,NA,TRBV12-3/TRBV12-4,ASSLVGSSYNEQF
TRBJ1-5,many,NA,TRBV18,ASSPTKAGDNQPQH
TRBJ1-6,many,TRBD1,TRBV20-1,SAVGTVASPLH
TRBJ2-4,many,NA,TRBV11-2,ASSLEVAWGRAKNIQY
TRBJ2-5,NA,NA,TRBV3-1,ASSQEDVKETQY
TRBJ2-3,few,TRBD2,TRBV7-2,ASSKGLESDTQY
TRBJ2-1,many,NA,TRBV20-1,SAPGLANEQF
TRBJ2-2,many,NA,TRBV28,ASLSPRKNTGELF
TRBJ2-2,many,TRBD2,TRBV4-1,ASSQAPGLDGELF
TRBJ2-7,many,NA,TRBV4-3,ASSQDRLAGHEQY
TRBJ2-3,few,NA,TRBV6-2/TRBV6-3,ASSPWAGPADTQY
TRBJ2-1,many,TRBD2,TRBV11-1,ASSPESLGTSAYNEQF
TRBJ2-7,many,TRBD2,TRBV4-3,ASSQEPLAVYEQY
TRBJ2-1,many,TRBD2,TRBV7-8,ASSISGTSGPSSYNEQF
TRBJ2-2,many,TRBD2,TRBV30,AWSMGGSTGELF
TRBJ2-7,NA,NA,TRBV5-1,ASSFSWGSHSYEQY
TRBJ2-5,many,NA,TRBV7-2,ASGRGVEETQY
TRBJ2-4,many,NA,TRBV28,ASSFGQGLGIQY
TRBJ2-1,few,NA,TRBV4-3,ASSQEIADSDSSYNEQF
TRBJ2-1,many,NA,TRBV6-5,ASSYSGRSYNEQF
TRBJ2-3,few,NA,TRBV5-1,ASSFDGTDTQY